Described below is a single TCR beta chain sequence and its context. The data were taken from a study of cytomegalovirus exposure and HLA in healthy donors. V was clipped by 0 bases and J by 7 bases; unmatched bases: 6. The CDR3 length is 14 residues. Germline CDR1 reads SGHRS; CDR2 reads YFSETQ. Donors had nominal health at sampling but likely had unrecorded immune exposures. Primers included in the PCR were 60 Vbeta and 13 Jbeta primers. Method: immunoSEQ multiplex PCR; TCRdb's copy keeps in-frame clones and lacks some. The repertoire holds under 200,000 clones, with 75% to 90% as singletons. This receptor was taken from a male donor in good health and CMV-seronegative. The genes are TRBV5-1 and TRBJ1-2; 7 bases agree with TRBD1. Sequencing input: PBMCs. The CDR3 DNA sequence: TGCGCCAGCAGCTTGGAGAGACAGGGAAGTGGCTACACCTTC. It yields the protein CASSLERQGSGYTF.